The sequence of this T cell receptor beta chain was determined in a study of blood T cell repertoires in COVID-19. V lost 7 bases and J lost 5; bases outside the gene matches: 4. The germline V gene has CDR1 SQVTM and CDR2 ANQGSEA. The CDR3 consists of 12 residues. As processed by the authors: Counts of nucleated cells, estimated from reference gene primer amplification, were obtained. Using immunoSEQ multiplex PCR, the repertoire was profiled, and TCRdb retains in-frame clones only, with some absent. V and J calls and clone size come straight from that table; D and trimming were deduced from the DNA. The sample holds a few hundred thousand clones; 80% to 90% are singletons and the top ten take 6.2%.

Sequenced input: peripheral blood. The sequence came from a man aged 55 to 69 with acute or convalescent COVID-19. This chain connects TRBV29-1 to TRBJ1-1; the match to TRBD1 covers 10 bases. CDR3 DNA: TGCAGCGGACAGGGGGCCGTAACTGAAGCTTTCTTT. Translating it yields CSGQGAVTEAFF. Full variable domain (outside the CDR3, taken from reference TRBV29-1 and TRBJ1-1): SAVISQKPSRDICQRGTSLTIQCQVDSQVTMMFWYRQQPGQSLTLIATANQGSEATYESGFVIDKFPISRPNLTFSTLTVSNMSPEDSSIYLCSGQGAVTEAFFGQGTRLTVV.